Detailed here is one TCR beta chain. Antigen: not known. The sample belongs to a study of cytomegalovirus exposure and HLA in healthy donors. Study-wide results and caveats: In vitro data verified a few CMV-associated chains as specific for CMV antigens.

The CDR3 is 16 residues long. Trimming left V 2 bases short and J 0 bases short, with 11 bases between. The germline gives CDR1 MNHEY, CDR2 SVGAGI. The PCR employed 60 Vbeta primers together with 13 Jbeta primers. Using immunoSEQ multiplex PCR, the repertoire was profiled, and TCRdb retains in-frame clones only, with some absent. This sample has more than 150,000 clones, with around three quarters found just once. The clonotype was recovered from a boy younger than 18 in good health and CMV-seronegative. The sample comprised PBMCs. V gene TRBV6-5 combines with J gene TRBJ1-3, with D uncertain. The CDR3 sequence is CASSYVHSSSGNTIYF. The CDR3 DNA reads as TGTGCCAGCAGTTACGTTCACAGCAGCTCTGGAAACACCATATATTTT.